Following are 6 T cell receptor beta chains from one sample sequenced in a study of cytomegalovirus exposure and HLA in healthy donors. PCR employed 60 Vbeta and 13 Jbeta primers. Assay used: immunoSEQ multiplex PCR; TCRdb lists only in-frame clones, some missing. This table has approximately 120,000 clones, around four fifths appearing once. Sequencing was performed on PBMCs. The receptors shown here come from a man aged 25-45 years in good health and CMV-seropositive.

The chain combines TRBV30 with TRBJ2-1, with 12 bases aligning to TRBD2. With 2 bases clipped from V and 6 bases from J, the junction kept 8 bases outside the gene matches. The CDR3 has 16 residues. Germline V CDR1 and CDR2: GTSNPN, SVGIG (reference sequence). DNA of the CDR3: TGTGCCTGGAGTTCTTGGACTAGCGGGGAGGGCAATGAGCAGTTCTTC. Translation gives CAWSSWTSGEGNEQFF.

The rearrangement uses TRBV9 and TRBJ2-1, with D perhaps TRBD1 (6 bases). The CDR3 covers 15 residues. From germline, CDR1 is SGDLS and CDR2 YYNGEE. V lost 0 bases and J 1 base, leaving 8 bases between the germline ends. The CDR3 sequence: CASSVGRGSYNEQFF. The DNA of the CDR3 is TGTGCCAGCAGCGTAGGCAGGGGATCCTACAATGAGCAGTTCTTC.

The rearrangement joins TRBV19 to TRBJ1-4; the D gene is possibly TRBD1 (5 bases). CDR3 length: 14 residues. Trimming removed 5 bases from V and 0 bases from J, with 7 bases in between. Germline CDR1 and CDR2: LNHDA and SQIVND (reference sequence). In nucleotides, the CDR3 is TGTGCCAGTAGTTCGACAGCAACTAATGAAAAACTGTTTTTT. This encodes CASSSTATNEKLFF.

The chain couples TRBV11-1 to TRBJ1-3, with TRBD1 matching over 7 bases. Germline CDR1 and CDR2: SGHAT and FQDESV (reference sequence). The CDR3 totals 17 residues. With 5 bases clipped from V and 0 bases from J, the junction kept 10 bases outside the gene matches. CDR3: CASSLLLQGISGNTIYF. CDR3 coding DNA: TGTGCCAGCAGCCTCCTATTACAGGGGATCTCTGGAAACACCATATATTTT. The complete variable domain, with remaining parts taken from reference TRBV11-1 and TRBJ1-3, reads EAEVAQSPRYKITEKSQAVAFWCDPISGHATLYWYRQILGQGPELLVQFQDESVVDDSQLPKDRFSAERLKGVDSTLKIQPAELGDSAMYLCASSLLLQGISGNTIYFGEGSWLTVV.

The chain recombines TRBV27 with TRBJ1-5, with unresolved D. The V end was cut by 2 bases, the J end by 6 bases, with 17 bases between. Germline V CDR1 and CDR2: MNHEY, SMNVEV (reference sequence). CDR3 size: 16 residues. CDR3 bases: TGTGCCAGCAGTTTAAGTCCGCCTCGCTCCAGTCAGCCCCAGCATTTT. Encoded protein: CASSLSPPRSSQPQHF.

This chain uses TRBV27 with TRBJ2-5; TRBD2 agrees at 13 bases. Trimming removed 4 bases from V and 2 bases from J; junction bases left unmatched: 10. The length of the CDR3 is 18 residues. Germline V lookup: CDR1 MNHEY, CDR2 SMNVEV (reference sequence). This CDR3 reads CASSSGTSGIVGQETQYF. DNA of the CDR3: TGTGCCAGCAGTTCAGGGACTAGCGGGATCGTGGGGCAAGAGACCCAGTACTTC.